This T cell receptor (beta chain) was captured by sequencing in a study of shared clonotypes between healthy human individuals. Study-wide results and caveats: Sorted-subset samples were not fully sequenced, rarefaction indicated. Naive subsets, compared against memory subsets, generally had larger estimated richness values. Deeper or shallower sequencing was expected to change how clonotypes are shared among donors. Some clonotypes were shared by all four sorted-subset donors, while others were not shared. The non-shared ones had lower generation probabilities than the shared ones.

Turning to this clone: As yet, its antigen is unknown.

Trimming took off 3 bases at V and 7 bases at J, with 13 bases between the two ends. Germline V gives CDR1 GTSNPN, CDR2 SVGIG (reference sequence). CDR3 length equals 12 residues. The repertoire was sequenced with immunoSEQ multiplex PCR; TCRdb's copy has only in-frame clones and lacks some. The sample lists a few million clones, approximately 90% occurring once. Sample: naive CD4+ T cells sorted from blood. Subset: CD45RA+ positively selected. This receptor was taken from a man aged 18 to 29 in good health. This rearrangement joins TRBV30 to TRBJ2-7; D gene uncertain. The CDR3 DNA sequence: TGTGCCTGGAGAGATGGAAGGATTGAGCAGTACTTC. Its protein is CAWRDGRIEQYF.